This is a list of T cell receptor beta chains from one sample in a study of early T cells in non-severe SARS-CoV-2 infection. TCRdb redid the calling of the 5' RACE reads with MiXCR, one entry per CDR3 protein. The sample has more than 35,000 distinct CDR3 sequences; roughly 6.3% are singletons. The sequenced material came from whole blood. These receptors were collected from an adult who was a healthcare worker with PCR-confirmed SARS-CoV-2 infection or an uninfected control (not recorded which). Each CDR3 is given with its conserved first and last residue. The order of the fields is D gene, clone size, J gene, V gene, CDR3 protein, CDR3 DNA. D genes are given only for firm matches. Clone size is stated in some rows and not others, as once, few, many or a class when expanded.

>-|many|TRBJ2-1|TRBV12-2
CASRLLYNDNEQFF
TGTGCAAGTCGCTTATTGTACAATGACAATGAGCAGTTCTTC
>TRBD1|many|TRBJ1-1|TRBV6-2/TRBV6-3
CASSLPGGRNTEAFF
TGTGCCAGCAGCCTACCAGGGGGAAGGAACACTGAAGCTTTCTTT
>-|few|TRBJ2-5|TRBV12-3/TRBV12-4
CASRGQETQYF
TGTGCCAGCAGGGGACAAGAGACCCAGTACTTC
>-|many|TRBJ2-2|TRBV27
CASSLGAPTGELFF
TGTGCCAGCAGTTTAGGAGCGCCCACCGGGGAGCTGTTTTTT
>TRBD2|-|TRBJ2-3|TRBV3-1
CATKDGGLAGESDTQYF
TGTGCCACCAAGGACGGAGGACTAGCGGGAGAGTCAGATACGCAGTATTTT
>-|many|TRBJ2-1|TRBV7-9
CASSQGVASPRGEQFF
TGTGCCAGCAGCCAGGGTGTGGCCTCTCCACGGGGTGAGCAGTTCTTC
>TRBD2|many|TRBJ2-7|TRBV20-1
CSARRRGSASSYEQYF
TGCAGTGCTAGACGCCGCGGGAGCGCCTCGTCCTACGAGCAGTACTTC
>TRBD2|many|TRBJ2-3|TRBV3-1
CASSQEGLATDTQYF
TGTGCCAGCAGCCAAGAGGGACTAGCAACAGATACGCAGTATTTT
>TRBD1|-|TRBJ2-5|TRBV18
CASSRLTGGQETQYF
TGTGCCAGCTCACGCCTGACAGGGGGGCAAGAGACCCAGTACTTC
>TRBD2|many|TRBJ2-2|TRBV4-1
CASSRLAGGSNTGELFF
TGCGCCAGCTCTCGACTAGCGGGAGGATCGAACACCGGGGAGCTGTTTTTT
>-|few|TRBJ1-6|TRBV19
CASNLNRDLNSPLHF
TGTGCCAGCAACCTCAACAGGGACCTCAATTCACCCCTCCACTTT
>-|few|TRBJ1-2|TRBV7-9
CASSLGWAPNYGYTF
TGTGCCAGCAGCTTAGGATGGGCTCCGAACTATGGCTACACCTTC
>-|many|TRBJ2-1|TRBV10-3
CAIRASNQGNEQFF
TGTGCCATCAGAGCCTCAAATCAGGGGAATGAGCAGTTCTTC
>-|many|TRBJ2-2|TRBV7-9
CASSKPTPLTGELFF
TGTGCCAGCAGCAAACCCACACCACTCACCGGGGAGCTGTTTTTT
>TRBD2|many|TRBJ2-1|TRBV12-3/TRBV12-4
CASSLSPSGYNEQFF
TGTGCCAGCAGTTTAAGTCCTAGCGGCTACAATGAGCAGTTCTTC
>TRBD1|many|TRBJ1-1|TRBV5-1
CASSFGTDEAFF
TGCGCCAGCAGCTTCGGGACAGATGAAGCTTTCTTT
>-|many|TRBJ2-5|TRBV24-1
CATRILQYF
TGTGCCACCAGGATCCTCCAGTACTTC
>-|many|TRBJ2-7|TRBV12-3/TRBV12-4
CASSSGYEQYF
TGTGCCAGCAGTTCAGGGTACGAGCAGTACTTC
>TRBD2|many|TRBJ2-7|TRBV5-1
CASSFGTRAEWASYEQYF
TGCGCCAGCAGCTTTGGGACTAGAGCTGAGTGGGCCTCCTACGAGCAGTACTTC
>TRBD1|many|TRBJ1-5|TRBV18
CASSLGQGSGQPQHF
TGTGCCAGCTCACTGGGACAGGGATCAGGTCAGCCCCAGCATTTT
>TRBD2|-|TRBJ2-7|TRBV10-3
CAISDLTSVSYEQYF
TGTGCCATCAGTGACCTAACTAGCGTATCCTACGAGCAGTACTTC
>TRBD1|-|TRBJ1-3|TRBV3-1
CASSLQGAGNTIYF
TGTGCCAGCAGCCTTCAGGGGGCTGGAAACACCATATATTTT
>TRBD1|many|TRBJ1-1|TRBV5-1
CASSSGQGVTEAFF
TGCGCCAGCAGCTCGGGACAGGGAGTCACTGAAGCTTTCTTT